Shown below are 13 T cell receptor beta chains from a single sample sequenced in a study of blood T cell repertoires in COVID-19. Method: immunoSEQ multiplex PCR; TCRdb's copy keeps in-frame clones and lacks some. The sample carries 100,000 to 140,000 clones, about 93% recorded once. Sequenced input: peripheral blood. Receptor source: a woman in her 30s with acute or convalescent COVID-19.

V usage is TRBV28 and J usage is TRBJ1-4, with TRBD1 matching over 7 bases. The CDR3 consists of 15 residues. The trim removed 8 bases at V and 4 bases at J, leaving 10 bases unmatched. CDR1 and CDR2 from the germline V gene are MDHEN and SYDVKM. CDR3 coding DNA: TGTGCCAGCCAAACTCCCCACAGGGGTAATGAAAAACTGTTTTTT. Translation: CASQTPHRGNEKLFF.

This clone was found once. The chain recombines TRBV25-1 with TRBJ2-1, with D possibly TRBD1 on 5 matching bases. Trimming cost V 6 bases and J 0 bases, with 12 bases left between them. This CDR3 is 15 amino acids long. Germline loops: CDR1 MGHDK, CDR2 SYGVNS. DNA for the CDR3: TGTGCCAGCAGCGATCCAAGGGGCTCCTACAATGAGCAGTTCTTC. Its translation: CASSDPRGSYNEQFF.

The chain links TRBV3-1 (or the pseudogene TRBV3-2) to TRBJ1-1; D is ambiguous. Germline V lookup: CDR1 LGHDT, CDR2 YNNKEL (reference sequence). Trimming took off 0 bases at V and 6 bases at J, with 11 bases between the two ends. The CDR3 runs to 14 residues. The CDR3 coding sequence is TGTGCCAGCAGCCAAGATTTCCGGGAGGCTGAAGCTTTCTTT. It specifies CASSQDFREAEAFF.

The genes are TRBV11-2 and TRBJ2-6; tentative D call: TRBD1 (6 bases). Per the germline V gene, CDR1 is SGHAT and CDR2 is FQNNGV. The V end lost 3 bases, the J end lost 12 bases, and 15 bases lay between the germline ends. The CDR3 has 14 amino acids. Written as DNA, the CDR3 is TGTGCCAGCAGCTTTGGGGGCCCAAGTATCGTCCTGACTTTC. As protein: CASSFGGPSIVLTF.

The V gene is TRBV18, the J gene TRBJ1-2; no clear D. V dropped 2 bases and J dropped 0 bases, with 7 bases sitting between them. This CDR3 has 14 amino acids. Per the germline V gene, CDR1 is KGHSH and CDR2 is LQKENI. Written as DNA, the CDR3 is TGTGCCAGCTCACCAAGCGGTGCTAACTATGGCTACACCTTC. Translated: CASSPSGANYGYTF.

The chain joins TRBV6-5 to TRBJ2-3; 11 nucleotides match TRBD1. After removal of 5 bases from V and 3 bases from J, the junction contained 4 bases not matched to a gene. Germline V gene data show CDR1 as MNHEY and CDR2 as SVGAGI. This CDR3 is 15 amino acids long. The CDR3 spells CASSRTGGLTDTQYF. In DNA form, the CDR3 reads TGTGCCAGCAGTCGGACAGGGGGCCTTACAGATACGCAGTATTTT.

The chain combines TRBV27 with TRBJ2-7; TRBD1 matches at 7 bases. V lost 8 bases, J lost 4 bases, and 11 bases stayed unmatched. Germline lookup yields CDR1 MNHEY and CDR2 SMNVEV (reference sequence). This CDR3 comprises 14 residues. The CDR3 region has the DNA TGTGCCAGCCTTGCCCCGGGACAGCCTTACGAGCAGTACTTC. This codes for CASLAPGQPYEQYF.

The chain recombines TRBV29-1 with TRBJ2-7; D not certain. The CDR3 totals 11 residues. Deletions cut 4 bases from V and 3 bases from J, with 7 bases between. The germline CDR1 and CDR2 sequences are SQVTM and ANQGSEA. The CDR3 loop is CSVGQHYEQYF. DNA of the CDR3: TGCAGCGTTGGTCAACACTACGAGCAGTACTTC.

In DNA, the CDR3 is TGTGCCAGCAGCTGGGGAGAGGGTCGGACCGGGGAGCTGTTTTTT. Encoded protein: CASSWGEGRTGELFF. The chain links TRBV5-5 to TRBJ2-2; possibly TRBD2 for D (5 bases). The germline V and J ends were trimmed by 3 bases and 5 bases, with 14 bases remaining between them. The V gene's germline CDR1 is SGHKS and CDR2 YYEKEE (reference sequence). CDR3 length equals 15 residues.

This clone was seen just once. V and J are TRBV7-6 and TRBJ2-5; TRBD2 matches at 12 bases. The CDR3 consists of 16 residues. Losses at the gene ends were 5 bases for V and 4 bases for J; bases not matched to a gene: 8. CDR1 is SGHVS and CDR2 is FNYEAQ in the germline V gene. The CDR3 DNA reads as TGTGCCAGCAGCACCCGACTAGCGGGAGCGGGAGAGACCCAGTACTTC. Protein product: CASSTRLAGAGETQYF.

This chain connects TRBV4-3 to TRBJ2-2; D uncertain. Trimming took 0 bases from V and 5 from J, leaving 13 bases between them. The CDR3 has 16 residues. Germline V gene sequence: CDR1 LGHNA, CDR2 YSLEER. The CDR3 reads CASSQDVYSRTGELFF. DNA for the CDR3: TGCGCCAGCAGCCAAGATGTCTACAGTAGGACCGGGGAGCTGTTTTTT.

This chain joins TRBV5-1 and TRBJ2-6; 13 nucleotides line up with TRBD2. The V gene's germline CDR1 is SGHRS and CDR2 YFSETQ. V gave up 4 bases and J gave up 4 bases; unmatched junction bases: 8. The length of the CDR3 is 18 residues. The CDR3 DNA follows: TGCGCCAGCAGCCCGGGACTAGCGGGAAGTCTGGGGGCCAACGTCCTGACTTTC. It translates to CASSPGLAGSLGANVLTF.

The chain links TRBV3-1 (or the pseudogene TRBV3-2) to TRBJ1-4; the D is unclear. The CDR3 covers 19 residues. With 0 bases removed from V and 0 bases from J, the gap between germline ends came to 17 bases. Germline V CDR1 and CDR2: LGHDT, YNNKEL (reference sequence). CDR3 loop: CASSQDLVYSFPTNEKLFF. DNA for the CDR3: TGTGCCAGCAGCCAAGATTTGGTGTACAGTTTCCCAACTAATGAAAAACTGTTTTTT.